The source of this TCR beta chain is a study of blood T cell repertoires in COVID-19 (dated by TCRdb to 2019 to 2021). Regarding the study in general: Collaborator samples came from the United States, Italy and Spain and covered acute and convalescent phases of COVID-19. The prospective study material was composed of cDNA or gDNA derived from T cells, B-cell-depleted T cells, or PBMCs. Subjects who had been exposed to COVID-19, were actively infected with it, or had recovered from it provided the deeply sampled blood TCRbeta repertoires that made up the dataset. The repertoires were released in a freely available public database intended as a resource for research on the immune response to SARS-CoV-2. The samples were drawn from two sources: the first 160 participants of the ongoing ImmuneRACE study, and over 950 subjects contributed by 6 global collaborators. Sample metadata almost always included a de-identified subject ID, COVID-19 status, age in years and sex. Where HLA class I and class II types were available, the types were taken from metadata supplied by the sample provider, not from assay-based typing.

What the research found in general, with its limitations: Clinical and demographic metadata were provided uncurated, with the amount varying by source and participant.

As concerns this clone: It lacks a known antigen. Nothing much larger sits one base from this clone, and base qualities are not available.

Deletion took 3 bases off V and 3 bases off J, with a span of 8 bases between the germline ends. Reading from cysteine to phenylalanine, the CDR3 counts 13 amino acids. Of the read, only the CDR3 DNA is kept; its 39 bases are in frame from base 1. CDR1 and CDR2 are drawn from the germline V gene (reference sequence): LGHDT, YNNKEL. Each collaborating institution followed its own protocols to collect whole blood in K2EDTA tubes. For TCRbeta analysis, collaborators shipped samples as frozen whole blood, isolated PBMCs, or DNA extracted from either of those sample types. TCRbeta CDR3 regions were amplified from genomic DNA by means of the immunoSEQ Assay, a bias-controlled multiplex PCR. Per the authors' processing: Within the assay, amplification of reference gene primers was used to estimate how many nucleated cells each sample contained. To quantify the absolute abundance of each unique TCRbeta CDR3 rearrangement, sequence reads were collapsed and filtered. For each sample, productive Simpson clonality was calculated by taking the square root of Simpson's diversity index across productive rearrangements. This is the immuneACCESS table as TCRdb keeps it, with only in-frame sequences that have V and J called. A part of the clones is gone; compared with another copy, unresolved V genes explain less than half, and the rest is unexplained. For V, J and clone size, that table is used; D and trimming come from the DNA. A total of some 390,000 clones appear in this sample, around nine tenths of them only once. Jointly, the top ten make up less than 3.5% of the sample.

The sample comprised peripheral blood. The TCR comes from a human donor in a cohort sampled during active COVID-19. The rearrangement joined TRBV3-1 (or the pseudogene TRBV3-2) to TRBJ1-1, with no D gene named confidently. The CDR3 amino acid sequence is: CASSHSVDTEAFF. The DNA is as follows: TGTGCCAGCAGCCACTCGGTCGACACTGAAGCTTTCTTT.